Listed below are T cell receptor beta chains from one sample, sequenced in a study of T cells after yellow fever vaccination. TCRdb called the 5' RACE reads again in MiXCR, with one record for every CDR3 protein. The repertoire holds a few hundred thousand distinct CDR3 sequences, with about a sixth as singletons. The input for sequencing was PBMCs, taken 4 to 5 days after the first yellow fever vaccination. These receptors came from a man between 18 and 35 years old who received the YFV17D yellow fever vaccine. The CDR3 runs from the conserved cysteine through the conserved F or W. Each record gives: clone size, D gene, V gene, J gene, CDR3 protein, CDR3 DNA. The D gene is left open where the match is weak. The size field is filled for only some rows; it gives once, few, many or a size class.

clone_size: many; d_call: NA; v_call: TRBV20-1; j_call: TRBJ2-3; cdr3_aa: CSAAGFPDTQYF; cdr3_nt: TGCAGTGCGGCGGGATTCCCAGATACGCAGTATTTT
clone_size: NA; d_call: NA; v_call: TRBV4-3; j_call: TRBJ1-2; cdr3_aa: CASSQVRGGNNYGYTF; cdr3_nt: TGCGCCAGCAGCCAAGTGCGGGGAGGGAATAACTATGGCTACACCTTC
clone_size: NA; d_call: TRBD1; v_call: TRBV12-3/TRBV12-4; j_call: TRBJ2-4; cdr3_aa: CASSPDRGLAKNIQYF; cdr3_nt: TGTGCCAGCAGTCCCGACAGGGGGCTTGCCAAAAACATTCAGTACTTC
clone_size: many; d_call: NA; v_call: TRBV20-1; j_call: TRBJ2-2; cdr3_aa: CSARDLGELFF; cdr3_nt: TGCAGTGCTAGAGATCTAGGGGAGCTGTTTTTT
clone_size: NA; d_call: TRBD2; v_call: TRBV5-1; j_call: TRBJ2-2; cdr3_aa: CASSSRPIGGGGTGELFF; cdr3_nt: TGCGCCAGCAGCTCACGGCCCATCGGCGGGGGAGGGACCGGGGAGCTGTTTTTT
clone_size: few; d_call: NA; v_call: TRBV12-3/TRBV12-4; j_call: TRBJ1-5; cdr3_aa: CASNPGSGSGNQPQHF; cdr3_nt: TGTGCCAGCAACCCTGGGAGCGGAAGTGGCAATCAGCCCCAGCATTTT
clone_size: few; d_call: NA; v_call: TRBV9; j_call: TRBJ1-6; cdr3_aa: CASSVDAGDYNSPLHF; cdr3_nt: TGTGCCAGCAGCGTAGACGCGGGGGATTATAATTCACCCCTCCACTTT
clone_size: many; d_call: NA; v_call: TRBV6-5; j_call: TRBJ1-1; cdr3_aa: CASTNGDTEAFF; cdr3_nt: TGTGCCAGCACCAACGGGGACACTGAAGCTTTCTTT
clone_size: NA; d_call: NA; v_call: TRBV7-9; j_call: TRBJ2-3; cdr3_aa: CASSSTSRADTQYF; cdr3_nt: TGTGCCAGCAGCTCCACAAGCAGGGCAGATACGCAGTATTTT
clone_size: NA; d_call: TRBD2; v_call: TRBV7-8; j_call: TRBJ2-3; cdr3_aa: CASSPRGGRGDTQYF; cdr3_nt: TGTGCCAGCAGCCCCCGGGGGGGCCGGGGAGATACGCAGTATTTT
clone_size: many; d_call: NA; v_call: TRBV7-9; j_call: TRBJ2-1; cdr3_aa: CASSFPGGDEQFF; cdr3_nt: TGTGCCAGCAGCTTTCCTGGGGGTGATGAGCAGTTCTTC
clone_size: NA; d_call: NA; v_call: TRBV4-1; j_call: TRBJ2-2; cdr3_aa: CASSQDWNTGELFF; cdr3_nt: TGCGCCAGCAGCCAAGATTGGAACACCGGGGAGCTGTTTTTT
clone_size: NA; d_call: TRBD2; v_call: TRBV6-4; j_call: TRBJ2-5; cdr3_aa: CASRDRIGTSGGPYQETQYF; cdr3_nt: TGTGCCAGCAGGGATCGAATTGGGACTAGCGGGGGGCCGTACCAAGAGACCCAGTACTTC
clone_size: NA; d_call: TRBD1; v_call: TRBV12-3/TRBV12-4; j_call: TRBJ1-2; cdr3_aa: CASTTWGTGNYGYTF; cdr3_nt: TGTGCCAGCACTACCTGGGGGACAGGGAACTATGGCTACACCTTC
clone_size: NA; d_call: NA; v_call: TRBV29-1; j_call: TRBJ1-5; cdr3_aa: CSVGGNSNQPQHF; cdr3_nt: TGCAGCGTTGGGGGGAATAGCAATCAGCCCCAGCATTTT
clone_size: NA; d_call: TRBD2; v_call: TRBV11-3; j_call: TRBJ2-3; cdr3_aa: CASSAGGRAGAQYF; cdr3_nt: TGTGCCAGCAGCGCCGGGGGGAGAGCGGGGGCGCAGTATTTT
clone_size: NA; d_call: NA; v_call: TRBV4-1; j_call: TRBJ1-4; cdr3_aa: CASSQSGFARGEKLFF; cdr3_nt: TGCGCCAGCAGCCAATCAGGTTTCGCAAGGGGTGAAAAACTGTTTTTT
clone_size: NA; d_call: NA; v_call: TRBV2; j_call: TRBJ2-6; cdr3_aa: CASGIPGANVLTF; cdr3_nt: TGTGCCAGTGGGATACCTGGGGCCAACGTCCTGACTTTC
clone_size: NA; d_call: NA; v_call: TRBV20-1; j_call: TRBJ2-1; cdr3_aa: CRGDSYNEQFF; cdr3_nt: TGCAGGGGGGACTCATACAATGAGCAGTTCTTC
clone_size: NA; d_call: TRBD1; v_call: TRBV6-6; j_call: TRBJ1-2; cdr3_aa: CASSVTGGVGYTF; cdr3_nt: TGTGCCAGCAGTGTCACAGGGGGTGTTGGCTACACCTTC
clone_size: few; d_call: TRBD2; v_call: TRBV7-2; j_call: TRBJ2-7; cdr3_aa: CASSYTSGAGYEQYF; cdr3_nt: TGTGCCAGCAGCTACACTAGCGGGGCTGGCTACGAGCAGTACTTC
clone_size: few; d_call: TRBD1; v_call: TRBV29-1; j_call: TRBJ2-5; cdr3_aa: CSVPAGTVQETQYF; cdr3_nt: TGCAGCGTTCCCGCCGGGACAGTCCAAGAGACCCAGTACTTC
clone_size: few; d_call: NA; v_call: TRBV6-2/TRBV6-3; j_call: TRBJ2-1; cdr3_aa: CASWGPYNEQFF; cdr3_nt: TGTGCCAGCTGGGGCCCCTACAATGAGCAGTTCTTC
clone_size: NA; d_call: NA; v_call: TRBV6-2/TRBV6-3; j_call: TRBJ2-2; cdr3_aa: CASSYPRSTGELFF; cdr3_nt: TGTGCCAGCAGTTACCCGAGAAGCACCGGGGAGCTGTTTTTT
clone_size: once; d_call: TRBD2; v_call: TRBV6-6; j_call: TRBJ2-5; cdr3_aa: CASNWGGETQYF; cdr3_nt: TGTGCCAGCAACTGGGGGGGAGAGACCCAGTACTTC
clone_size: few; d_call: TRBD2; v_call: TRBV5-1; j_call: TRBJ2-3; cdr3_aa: CASSGLVSDTQYF; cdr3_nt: TGCGCCAGCAGCGGACTAGTTTCGGATACGCAGTATTTT
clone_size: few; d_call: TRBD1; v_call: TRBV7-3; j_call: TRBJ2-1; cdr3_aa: CASSYGRQGLYNEQFF; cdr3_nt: TGTGCCAGCAGTTACGGGCGACAGGGGCTTTACAATGAGCAGTTCTTC
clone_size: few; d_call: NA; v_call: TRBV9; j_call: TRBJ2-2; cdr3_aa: CASSVGSGNTGELFF; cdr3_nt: TGTGCCAGCAGCGTCGGTAGCGGAAACACCGGGGAGCTGTTTTTT
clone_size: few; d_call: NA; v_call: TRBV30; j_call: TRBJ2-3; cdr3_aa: CAWSYTRDTVPTDTQYF; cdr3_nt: TGTGCCTGGAGTTACACCCGGGACACAGTCCCCACAGATACGCAGTATTTT
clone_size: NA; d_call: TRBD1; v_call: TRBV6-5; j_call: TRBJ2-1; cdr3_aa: CASGLLGTAYNEQFF; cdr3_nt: TGTGCCAGCGGTTTACTCGGGACAGCCTACAATGAGCAGTTCTTC
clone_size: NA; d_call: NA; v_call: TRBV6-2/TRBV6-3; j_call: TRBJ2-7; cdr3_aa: CASGRQAYYEQYF; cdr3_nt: TGTGCCAGCGGAAGACAGGCCTACTACGAGCAGTACTTC